These T cell receptor beta chains were read from a single sample in a study of siplizumab effects on memory and regulatory T cells. The repertoire was sequenced with immunoSEQ multiplex PCR; TCRdb's copy has only in-frame clones and lacks some. Of 60,000 to 65,000 clones listed, around 79% are singletons. The specimen sequenced was memory CD4+ T cells sorted from blood. The receptor set was obtained from a human donor in good health. The CDR3 runs from the conserved cysteine through the conserved F or W. The D gene is left open where the match is weak. The size entry is marked missing in some rows and otherwise reads once, few, many or a size class.

>TRBD1|few|TRBJ1-2|TRBV5-6
TGTGCCAGCAGCTTTGGGACAGCCGTTAACTATGGCTACACCTTC
CASSFGTAVNYGYTF
>.|.|TRBJ2-3|TRBV9
TGTGCCAGCAGCGTAGGTGGCAGGGGAGGGACAGATACGCAGTATTTT
CASSVGGRGGTDTQYF
>.|.|TRBJ1-1|TRBV28
TGTGCCAGCACCGATTCCCGGACGGCGAACACTGAAGCTTTCTTT
CASTDSRTANTEAFF
>.|.|TRBJ2-5|TRBV7-2
TGTGCCAGCAGCCCGCTGGTGCAGAACAAAGAGACCCAGTACTTC
CASSPLVQNKETQYF
>TRBD1|.|TRBJ2-7|TRBV18
TGTGCCAGCTCACCACCAGGGGGCGTCGAGGCCGAGCAGTACTTC
CASSPPGGVEAEQYF
>TRBD1|.|TRBJ1-2|TRBV28
TGTGCCAGCAGTTCAACAGGGGCGGGGTGGGCGGGCTACACCTTC
CASSSTGAGWAGYTF
>.|.|TRBJ1-5|TRBV28
TGTGCCAGCAGGGAGGGTGACCAGCCCCAGCATTTT
CASREGDQPQHF
>.|.|TRBJ2-3|TRBV6-1
TGTGCCAGCAGTGAAGAGACAGGTTATACGCAGTATTTT
CASSEETGYTQYF
>TRBD2|.|TRBJ2-1|TRBV6-1
TGTGCCAGCCGAATAGCGGGGCGCCTTAATGAGCAGTTCTTC
CASRIAGRLNEQFF
>.|few|TRBJ1-4|TRBV4-1
TGCGCCAGCAGCCGCCCCTTTGGGGAAGGAGTTAATGAAAAACTGTTTTTT
CASSRPFGEGVNEKLFF
>.|.|TRBJ1-4|TRBV28
TGTGCCAGCAGTTTCGGGAAGCGCGGCGATGAAAAACTGTTTTTT
CASSFGKRGDEKLFF
>.|.|TRBJ2-7|TRBV6-5
TGTGCCAGCATCACCTCCGGGGAGCAGTACTTC
CASITSGEQYF
>.|once|TRBJ2-6|TRBV18
TGTGCCAGCTCACCCCAGAACTCTGGGGCCAACGTCCTGACTTTC
CASSPQNSGANVLTF
>.|few|TRBJ1-4|TRBV19
TGTGCCAGTAGTCAGGCAATCAATGAAAAACTGTTTTTT
CASSQAINEKLFF
>.|once|TRBJ1-2|TRBV11-2
TGTGCCAGCAGCGTTAGAGAGTACAGCGACAATTCTAACTATGGCTACACCTTC
CASSVREYSDNSNYGYTF
>TRBD1|.|TRBJ2-7|TRBV7-6
TGTGCCAGCAGCGCGGGACAGGGGGCCTACGAGCAGTACTTC
CASSAGQGAYEQYF
>.|.|TRBJ2-5|TRBV5-6
TGTGCCAGCAGCTTGGATCGGGGAGGAGAGACCCAGTACTTC
CASSLDRGGETQYF
>TRBD2|few|TRBJ2-5|TRBV6-1
TGTGCCAGCAGTGGATCTAGCGGGGGGGCGGAGACCCAGTACTTC
CASSGSSGGAETQYF
>TRBD2|.|TRBJ2-7|TRBV19
TGTGCCAGTAGTAACCCGCGGGGGAGCTCCTACGAGCAGTACTTC
CASSNPRGSSYEQYF
>TRBD1|.|TRBJ1-2|TRBV28
TGCGCCAGCAGACTGGGACAGTACTATGGCTACACCTTC
CASRLGQYYGYTF
>.|.|TRBJ2-1|TRBV7-9
TGTGCCAGCAGCTTAGGGGGCGCGGTCGGGTACAATGAGCAGTTCTTC
CASSLGGAVGYNEQFF
>.|once|TRBJ1-2|TRBV9
TGTGCCAGCAGCGTAGGGGCAGGGGAGTTTGAGGACTATGGCTACACCTTC
CASSVGAGEFEDYGYTF
>.|few|TRBJ2-7|TRBV18
TGTGCCAGCTCACCAGACAGGGCGGGGGAGCAGTACTTC
CASSPDRAGEQYF
>TRBD2|few|TRBJ2-1|TRBV5-1
TGCGCCAGCAGCTTGGAAGCGGGGGGGCCCAGTGAGCAGTTCTTC
CASSLEAGGPSEQFF
>TRBD2|.|TRBJ2-5|TRBV5-3
TGTGCCAGAAGTCGGCGCGCTAGCGGGGGGTCTCAAGAGACCCAGTACTTC
CARSRRASGGSQETQYF
>.|.|TRBJ2-2|TRBV6-6
TGTGCCAGCAGTCCCCCCGGGACTTTTCCCGGGGAGCTGTTTTTT
CASSPPGTFPGELFF
>TRBD1|few|TRBJ1-2|TRBV28
TGTGCCAGCAGTTCGCGTCCCGGGACAGGGAACGCGGGTGGCTACACCTTC
CASSSRPGTGNAGGYTF
>TRBD1|.|TRBJ2-7|TRBV11-2
TGTGCCAGCAGCATCGGGACAGGAGGCTCCTACGAGCAGTACTTC
CASSIGTGGSYEQYF
>TRBD1|.|TRBJ1-1|TRBV6-6
TGTGCCAGCAGTCAGACAGGGGCGGGGGGCACTGAAGCTTTCTTT
CASSQTGAGGTEAFF
>.|.|TRBJ1-3|TRBV7-8
TGTGCCAGCAGCTCGGGTAACTCTGGAAACACCATATATTTT
CASSSGNSGNTIYF
>TRBD1|.|TRBJ1-6|TRBV28
TGTGCCAGCACTTCTGGGACAGTTAATTCACCCCTCCACTTT
CASTSGTVNSPLHF